This T cell receptor beta chain comes out of a study of shared clonotypes between healthy human individuals. On the study more broadly: The study enrolled a couple of women and a few men aged 18 to 49.

Naive-designated CD8 cells lacked CD45RO, were positively enriched for CCR7, and omitted terminally differentiated effector memory CD45RA+ cells. Replicate sorted-subset PCRs were loaded with roughly 190 ng DNA, 30,000 or so T cell genomes. The table came from immunoSEQ multiplex PCR; TCRdb's copy has only in-frame clones and leaves some out. The sample lists about 2 million clones; over 85% were seen once. The germline gives CDR1 MNHEY, CDR2 SVGAGI. V trimming: 2 bases; J trimming: 5 bases; junction bases outside the gene matches: 8. The CDR3 is made up of 15 amino acids. V gene TRBV6-5 combines with J gene TRBJ2-7; 8 nucleotides agree with TRBD1. Input material: naive CD8+ T cells sorted from blood. The sequence came from a young man in good health. CDR3 DNA: TGTGCCAGCAGTTACGAGGCAGGGGGCAACAACGAGCAGTACTTC. Amino acids: CASSYEAGGNNEQYF.